One sample yielded the 28 T cell receptor beta chains listed below, sequenced in a study of sequential checkpoint blockade in melanoma. Treatment in this sample: randomized to nivolumab then ipilimumab (arm A) or the reverse (arm B). Method: immunoSEQ multiplex PCR; TCRdb's copy keeps in-frame clones and lacks some. The data show tens of thousands of clones, roughly a third seen once. Sequences were derived from tumor tissue (inferred from file names), sampled from a patient given nivolumab and ipilimumab in sequence. Receptor source: a human donor with melanoma.

This clone was counted between two and nine times. This chain connects TRBV7-8 to TRBJ2-5, with unresolved D. Trimming took off 6 bases at V and 5 bases at J, with 13 bases between the two ends. Germline lookup yields CDR1 SGHVS and CDR2 FQNEAQ. The CDR3 runs 13 residues. The CDR3 DNA reads TGTGCCAGCAGTACCGAGTGGGTGGAGACCCAGTACTTC. As protein: CASSTEWVETQYF.

The V and J genes are TRBV18 and TRBJ1-1, with D unresolved. This CDR3 contains 18 residues. CDR1 is KGHSH, CDR2 LQKENI, per germline. Trimming left V 5 bases short and J 3 bases short, with 25 bases between. The CDR3 here is CASSEYARTADTYTEAFF. The CDR3 nucleotides read TGTGCCAGCTCAGAGTACGCCCGGACGGCGGATACTTACACTGAAGCTTTCTTT.

This clone was counted a few times. The J gene is TRBJ1-2, the V gene TRBV6-8; possibly TRBD1 for D (5 bases). This CDR3 comprises 15 residues. Between the trimmed V and J ends, which lost 7 bases and 1 base, there was a span of 16 bases. CDR1 MNHGY and CDR2 SAAAGT come from the germline V gene. The CDR3, as DNA: TGTGCCAGCACGGAGGTCGCAGGGATTAACTATGGCTACACCTTC. Its translation is CASTEVAGINYGYTF.

The CDR3 DNA reads as TGCGCCAGCAGCCAAGAACCGATCGCCCGGTCGAATTCACCCCTCCACTTT. Translation gives CASSQEPIARSNSPLHF. The chain combines TRBV1 with TRBJ1-6. TRBV1 is a known pseudogene. The CDR3 spans 17 residues.

The chain employs TRBV28 and TRBJ1-1, with a tentative D call TRBD1 (5 bases). The V end was cut by 7 bases, the J end by 4 bases, with 16 bases between. The CDR3 has 14 residues. Per the germline V gene, CDR1 is MDHEN and CDR2 is SYDVKM. CDR3 in amino acids: CASTPGGWSTEAFF. The CDR3 coding sequence is TGTGCCAGCACCCCCGGGGGTTGGAGCACTGAAGCTTTCTTT.

This clone occurred a few times. This chain links TRBV9 with TRBJ2-5; 12 positions match TRBD2. The CDR3 totals 19 residues. The V gene's germline CDR1 is SGDLS and CDR2 YYNGEE. V was clipped by 1 base and J by 4 bases; unmatched bases: 14. The CDR3 bases are TGTGCCAGCAGCGTAACCCCCCGGGCTAGCGGGAGGGCCCTAGAGACCCAGTACTTC. Residues: CASSVTPRASGRALETQYF.

This clone was observed a handful of times. The chain is built from TRBV15 and TRBJ2-3, with TRBD2 identical over 10 bases. The CDR3 is made up of 18 amino acids. J lost 5 bases, V lost 1 base, and 12 bases had no gene match. Germline loops: CDR1 LNHNV, CDR2 YYDKDF (reference sequence). The CDR3 bases are TGTGCCACCAGCAGAGTGGCCGGAAGCGGGGGGGTAGTAGATACGCAGTATTTT. Residues: CATSRVAGSGGVVDTQYF.

This clone showed up many times. The V gene is TRBV11-3, the J gene TRBJ1-3; D ambiguous. Trimming removed 5 bases at V and 3 bases at J, with 17 bases between. Germline CDR1 and CDR2: SGHNT and YENEEA. This CDR3 region has 16 residues. Here the CDR3 reads CASSARTAVGGNTIYF. As DNA, the CDR3 is TGTGCCAGCAGCGCCAGGACTGCTGTGGGTGGAAACACCATATATTTT.

A few counts support this clone. The chain carries TRBV11-3 and TRBJ1-1; 7 nucleotides agree with TRBD1. J was trimmed by 4 bases and V by 3 bases; bases with no gene match: 5. Germline-derived CDR1 and CDR2 are SGHNT and YENEEA. The CDR3 length is 14 residues. This chain's CDR3 is CASSFLGQPTEAFF. The CDR3 region has the DNA TGTGCCAGCAGCTTTCTGGGACAGCCCACTGAAGCTTTCTTT. The whole variable domain, remainder taken from reference TRBV11-3 and TRBJ1-1, is EAGVVQSPRYKIIEKKQPVAFWCNPISGHNTLYWYLQNLGQGPELLIRYENEEAVDDSQLPKDRFSAERLKGVDSTLKIQPAELGDSAVYLCASSFLGQPTEAFFGQGTRLTVV.

This clone was seen at least ten times. The chain links TRBV12-2 to TRBJ2-6; TRBD2, the table's D call, lacks a check against the DNA. TRBV12-2 represents a pseudogene. The CDR3 length is 16 residues. The CDR3 DNA follows: TGTGCCACCGAAAGAAGCGCCAGCTCTGGGGCCAACGTCCTGACTTTC. It encodes CATERSASSGANVLTF.

This clone came up a few times. This chain connects TRBV28 to TRBJ1-3; D is unclear. The germline V and J ends were trimmed by 3 bases and 0 bases, with 0 bases remaining between them. Looked up from germline, CDR1 is MDHEN and CDR2 is SYDVKM. This CDR3 is 12 amino acids long. CDR3 sequence reads: CASSFSGNTIYF. In DNA form, the CDR3 reads TGTGCCAGCAGTTTCTCTGGAAACACCATATATTTT.

This clone has a count of ten or more. This sequence joins TRBV11-3 and TRBJ2-7; 7 bases agree with TRBD1. Germline CDR1 SGHNT, CDR2 YENEEA. The length of the CDR3 is 14 residues. J was trimmed by 6 bases and V by 6 bases; bases with no gene match: 11. Here the CDR3 DNA reads TGTGCCAGCAGGGACAGGCGGACCTCCGGCGAGCAGTACTTC. Amino acid sequence: CASRDRRTSGEQYF.

This clone was detected ten times or more. This rearrangement joins TRBV6-8 to TRBJ2-7; 8 positions match TRBD1. Germline V CDR1 and CDR2: MNHGY, SAAAGT. After removal of 5 bases from V and 9 bases from J, the junction contained 9 bases not matched to a gene. There are 13 residues in the CDR3. The CDR3 is CASSDRDRPWQYF. As DNA, the CDR3 is TGTGCCAGCAGTGACCGGGACAGGCCCTGGCAGTACTTC.

J is TRBJ2-1 and V is TRBV5-1; 11 bases fit TRBD2. Trimming at V came to 1 base and at J to 6 bases, leaving 6 bases not matched to a gene. This CDR3 comprises 16 residues. Germline V gene lookup returns CDR1 SGHRS and CDR2 YFSETQ. CDR3 in amino acids: CASSLRTSGQVNEQFF. The CDR3 DNA reads TGCGCCAGCAGCTTGAGGACTAGCGGGCAAGTCAATGAGCAGTTCTTC.

The genes are TRBV10-2 and TRBJ2-1, with no clear D. There are 14 residues in the CDR3. Germline-derived CDR1 and CDR2 are WSHSY and SAAADI. V gave up 3 bases and J gave up 6 bases, with 12 bases separating them. The CDR3 region has the DNA TGCGCCAGCAGTGATAGGGTTCTAATCAATGAGCAGTTCTTC. Protein product: CASSDRVLINEQFF.

The rearrangement joins TRBV7-1 to TRBJ2-5, with no clear D. TRBV7-1 is an ORF, with its function uncertain. There are 13 residues in the CDR3. The V end was cut by 8 bases, the J end by 1 base, with 11 bases between. This CDR3 reads CASFETTQETQYF. DNA for the CDR3: TGTGCCAGCTTTGAGACAACCCAAGAGACCCAGTACTTC.

This clone occurred a few times. This chain connects TRBV28 to TRBJ2-7; 8 bases are a match to TRBD1. The CDR3 consists of 16 residues. In germline, CDR1 is MDHEN, CDR2 SYDVKM. Unmatched junction bases numbered 13, after V lost 6 bases and J lost 3 bases. CDR3: CASSPRHRGELYEQYF. In DNA, the CDR3 is TGTGCCAGCAGCCCTAGGCACAGGGGGGAACTCTACGAGCAGTACTTC.

The V gene is TRBV6-8, the J gene TRBJ1-1; 9 nucleotides line up with TRBD1. V was clipped by 4 bases and J by 1 base; unmatched bases: 7. Germline CDR1 and CDR2: MNHGY and SAAAGT. CDR3 length: 16 amino acids. CDR3 DNA sequence: TGTGCCAGCAGTTCCCCGGGACAGGGAGGGAACACTGAAGCTTTCTTT. This gives the protein CASSSPGQGGNTEAFF.

The chain links TRBV19 to TRBJ1-1; D call uncertain. V dropped 3 bases and J dropped 4 bases, with 9 bases sitting between them. The germline gives CDR1 LNHDA, CDR2 SQIVND (reference sequence). There are 13 residues in the CDR3. The CDR3 nucleotides are TGTGCCAGTAGTATTGGGCAGCCCACTGAAGCTTTCTTT. This gives the protein CASSIGQPTEAFF.

This chain uses TRBV6-8 with TRBJ2-7, with 7 bases fitting TRBD1. Germline CDR1 reads MNHGY; CDR2 reads SAAAGT. After removal of 0 bases from V and 10 bases from J, the junction contained 9 bases not matched to a gene. CDR3 length: 14 residues. CDR3 DNA: TGTGCCAGCAGTTACTCCGGAAACAGGGGCGACCAGTACTTC. Encoded protein: CASSYSGNRGDQYF.

This clone was counted only a few times. The chain uses TRBV6-8 and TRBJ2-3; D might be TRBD2 (5 bases). The ends were cut back, 6 bases at V and 5 bases at J, with 18 bases in the middle. The CDR3 has 15 residues. Germline CDR1 is MNHGY and CDR2 is SAAAGT. CDR3 sequence: CASSSPRSGVDTQYF. Written as DNA, the CDR3 is TGTGCCAGCAGCTCCCCACGTTCCGGGGTAGATACGCAGTATTTT.

This chain links TRBV18 with TRBJ2-7; possibly TRBD1 for D (7 bases). V shed 1 base and J shed 6 bases, with 16 bases lying between them. Germline loops: CDR1 KGHSH, CDR2 LQKENI. The CDR3 spans 15 residues. DNA of the CDR3: TGTGCCAGCTCACCACGGGCAGGGGGAGCGGGCGAGCAGTACTTC. This sequence encodes CASSPRAGGAGEQYF.

The chain recombines TRBV18 with TRBJ2-1, with 8 nucleotides matching TRBD1. Germline V gene data show CDR1 as KGHSH and CDR2 as LQKENI. This CDR3 region has 15 residues. J lost 7 bases, V lost 0 bases, and 5 bases had no gene match. The CDR3 DNA sequence: TGTGCCAGCTCACCACCCACAGGGGGTATGAATGAGCAGTTCTTC. It encodes CASSPPTGGMNEQFF.

The chain combines TRBV5-1 with TRBJ2-6; perhaps TRBD1 as D (5 bases). In germline, CDR1 is SGHRS, CDR2 YFSETQ. V was trimmed by 4 bases and J by 0 bases, leaving 11 bases between them. This CDR3 region has 16 residues. This CDR3 is CASSQGAFSGANVLTF. In DNA form, the CDR3 reads TGCGCCAGCAGCCAAGGGGCCTTCTCTGGGGCCAACGTCCTGACTTTC.

J is TRBJ2-6 and V is TRBV6-7; TRBD1 matches 7 bases. TRBV6-7 is annotated as an ORF whose role is uncertain. V dropped 7 bases and J dropped 0; count of bases not matched to a gene: 18. The CDR3 is 20 residues long. This CDR3 is CASNPRSGQGESSGANVLTF. CDR3 in DNA: TGTGCCAGCAACCCCAGGTCCGGCCAGGGGGAATCCTCTGGGGCCAACGTCCTGACTTTC.

The chain couples TRBV5-1 to TRBJ1-1; D may be TRBD1 (5 bases). Germline CDR1 and CDR2: SGHRS and YFSETQ. The CDR3 length is 15 residues. V lost 0 bases and J 1 base, leaving 10 bases between the germline ends. For the CDR3, the DNA is TGCGCCAGCAGCTTGGATTGGGGCGGGAACACTGAAGCTTTCTTT. This gives the protein CASSLDWGGNTEAFF.

The rearrangement joins TRBV19 to TRBJ1-1; D unresolved. Germline V gene data show CDR1 as LNHDA and CDR2 as SQIVND (reference sequence). The CDR3 runs to 15 residues. Trimming removed 3 bases from V and 1 base from J, with 12 bases in between. CDR3 in amino acids: CASSIIWEGNTEAFF. In DNA, the CDR3 is TGTGCCAGTAGTATTATATGGGAGGGGAACACTGAAGCTTTCTTT.

The sample holds many counts of this clone. This chain connects TRBV9 to TRBJ1-5, with 11 bases matching TRBD1. Trimming at V came to 4 bases and at J to 4 bases, leaving 4 bases not matched to a gene. Germline assignment: CDR1 SGDLS and CDR2 YYNGEE. The CDR3 length is 15 residues. CDR3 sequence (DNA): TGTGCCAGCAGCCACGGGACAGGGGGAAATCAGCCCCAGCATTTT. Protein product: CASSHGTGGNQPQHF.